What follows are 19 T cell receptor beta chains derived from one specimen sequenced in a study of Graves' ophthalmopathy and Graves' hyperthyroidism. From RNA, the CDR3 regions of TCR beta chains were amplified and sequenced. The library came from an HTBI-primed first-round RT-PCR and a second-round multiplex PCR. TCRdb re-called the multiplex PCR reads with MiXCR, one entry per CDR3 protein. Here the sample spans approximately 460,000 distinct CDR3 sequences, around 15% being singletons. Sequencing was performed on blood. The receptors derive from a woman aged 30 to 39 with Graves' ophthalmopathy.

This clonotype was seen repeatedly, ten times or more. This rearrangement joins TRBV29-1 to TRBJ1-5, with D possibly TRBD1 on 6 matching bases. The germline V and J ends were trimmed by 2 bases and 13 bases, with 12 bases remaining between them. Germline V gene lookup returns CDR1 SQVTM and CDR2 ANQGSEA. The CDR3 runs to 11 residues. The CDR3 DNA follows: TGCAGCGTTGAAACAGGGCCAGCGCAGCATTTT. Translated: CSVETGPAQHF. The full variable domain, its missing parts supplied by reference TRBV29-1 and TRBJ1-5, is SAVISQKPSRDICQRGTSLTIQCQVDSQVTMMFWYRQQPGQSLTLIATANQGSEATYESGFVIDKFPISRPNLTFSTLTVSNMSPEDSSIYLCSVETGPAQHFGDGTRLSIL.

This clonotype was observed many times. The chain joins TRBV12-3 or TRBV12-4 to TRBJ2-5; 7 bases align to TRBD1. The CDR3 contains 13 residues. V lost 6 bases and J lost 0; bases outside the gene matches: 1. The CDR3 loop reads CASSGTDQETQYF. The CDR3 bases are TGTGCCAGCAGCGGGACAGACCAAGAGACCCAGTACTTC.

In this sample, this clonotype turned up many times. This chain uses TRBV7-3 with TRBJ1-2, with D hard to call. The length of the CDR3 is 12 residues. CDR1 is SGHTA, CDR2 FQGTGA, per germline. Trimming pared 5 bases from V and 8 bases from J, leaving 12 bases between. Here the CDR3 DNA reads TGTGCCAGCAGCGGAGCCGGAGGGGGCTACACCTTC. It yields the protein CASSGAGGGYTF. The variable domain in full, completed from reference TRBV7-3 and TRBJ1-2, reads GAGVSQTPSNKVTEKGKYVELRCDPISGHTALYWYRQSLGQGPEFLIYFQGTGAADDSGLPNDRFFAVRPEGSVSTLKIQRTERGDSAVYLCASSGAGGGYTFGSGTRLTVV.

This clonotype was detected once. The CDR3 region has the DNA TGTGCCAGCAGTTTACTCGGACAGAGCGAGCAGTACTTC. It translates to CASSLLGQSEQYF. The chain couples TRBV12-3 or TRBV12-4 to TRBJ2-7; TRBD1 is a possible D gene (6 bases). The ends were cut back, 2 bases at V and 6 bases at J, with 11 bases in the middle. The length of the CDR3 is 13 residues.

There are many counts of this clonotype. The chain is built from TRBV7-9 and TRBJ1-2, with 7 bases lining up with TRBD1. The V segment lost 6 bases and the J segment 4 bases; nucleotides outside the gene matches: 11. The CDR3 is made up of 15 amino acids. Looked up from germline, CDR1 is SEHNR and CDR2 is FQNEAQ (reference sequence). This CDR3 reads CASSSLGQWSYGYTF. CDR3 DNA: TGTGCCAGCAGTTCCCTGGGACAGTGGTCCTATGGCTACACCTTC. Full variable domain (outside the CDR3, taken from reference TRBV7-9 and TRBJ1-2): DTGVSQNPRHKITKRGQNVTFRCDPISEHNRLYWYRQTLGQGPEFLTYFQNEAQLEKSRLLSDRFSAERPKGSFSTLEIQRTEQGDSAMYLCASSSLGQWSYGYTFGSGTRLTVV.

There are a few counts of this clonotype. The chain employs TRBV18 and TRBJ2-3; possibly TRBD2 for D (5 bases). This CDR3 has 15 amino acids. Per germline, CDR1 KGHSH and CDR2 LQKENI. V was cut by 0 bases and J by 2 bases, with 9 bases left in between. The CDR3: CASSPPTTPTDTQYF. DNA of the CDR3: TGTGCCAGCTCACCACCGACTACACCCACAGATACGCAGTATTTT. Together with reference TRBV18 and TRBJ2-3, the CDR3 gives the full variable domain: NAGVMQNPRHLVRRRGQEARLRCSPMKGHSHVYWYRQLPEEGLKFMVYLQKENIIDESGMPKERFSAEFPKEGPSILRIQQVVRGDSAAYFCASSPPTTPTDTQYFGPGTRLTVL.

This clonotype was seen repeatedly, ten times or more. This sequence joins TRBV20-1 and TRBJ2-5; 7 bases line up with TRBD1. CDR1 is DFQATT and CDR2 is SNEGSKA in the germline V gene (reference sequence). The CDR3 is 17 residues long. V gave up 5 bases and J gave up 0 bases; unmatched junction bases: 15. The chain's CDR3 is CSAEARDRPVYQETQYF. The DNA of the CDR3 is TGCAGTGCTGAAGCCCGGGACAGACCGGTGTACCAAGAGACCCAGTACTTC.

This clonotype was observed many times. The chain recombines TRBV12-3 or TRBV12-4 with TRBJ1-2, with TRBD1 matching 9 bases. The CDR3 covers 16 residues. For the CDR3, the DNA is TGTGCTACACCGGGACAGGGCTGGGGGTACAACTATGGCTACACCTTC. Residues: CATPGQGWGYNYGYTF.

This clonotype was found many times. The genes are TRBV30 and TRBJ1-1; D is uncertain. CDR3 length: 13 amino acids. Germline V gene lookup returns CDR1 GTSNPN and CDR2 SVGIG (reference sequence). Trimming shortened V by 1 base and J by 1 base, and 7 bases separated the two germline ends. CDR3 coding DNA: TGTGCCTGGAGTGGGAGGTCGAACACTGAAGCTTTCTTT. This gives the protein CAWSGRSNTEAFF. Complete variable domain (other parts from reference TRBV30 and TRBJ1-1): SQTIHQWPATLVQPVGSPLSLECTVEGTSNPNLYWYRQAAGRGLQLLFYSVGIGQISSEVPQNLSASRPQDRQFILSSKKLLLSDSGFYLCAWSGRSNTEAFFGQGTRLTVV.

This clonotype has a count of ten or more. This chain links TRBV19 with TRBJ2-7, with 8 bases aligning to TRBD2. This CDR3 comprises 15 residues. Germline assignment: CDR1 LNHDA and CDR2 SQIVND (reference sequence). Trimming removed 3 bases from V and 6 bases from J; junction bases left unmatched: 10. The CDR3 protein is CASSISPGGGTEQYF. The CDR3 bases are TGTGCCAGTAGTATCAGTCCGGGGGGGGGTACCGAGCAGTACTTC.

This clonotype was counted many times. This chain joins TRBV4-1 and TRBJ2-2, with TRBD1 matching 7 bases. Germline values: CDR1 MGHRA, CDR2 YSYEKL. The CDR3 loop spans 17 amino acids. The V and J ends lost 1 base and 0 bases, in that order; junction bases with no gene match: 5. This CDR3 reads CASSQAQGTANTGELFF. CDR3 DNA sequence: TGCGCCAGCAGCCAAGCCCAAGGGACAGCGAACACCGGGGAGCTGTTTTTT.

This clonotype was found many times. This sequence joins TRBV28 and TRBJ2-7; TRBD2 agrees at 7 bases. With V trimmed by 6 bases and J by 1 base, 9 bases remained unmatched. The CDR3 is made up of 15 amino acids. Germline CDR1 MDHEN, CDR2 SYDVKM. In nucleotides, the CDR3 is TGTGCCAGCAGCCCCGGCGGGCGGGGGTCCTACGAGCAGTACTTC. Protein sequence: CASSPGGRGSYEQYF. Full variable domain (outside the CDR3, taken from reference TRBV28 and TRBJ2-7): DVKVTQSSRYLVKRTGEKVFLECVQDMDHENMFWYRQDPGLGLRLIYFSYDVKMKEKGDIPEGYSVSREKKERFSLILESASTNQTSMYLCASSPGGRGSYEQYFGPGTRLTVT.

The sample holds many counts of this clonotype. The chain links TRBV28 to TRBJ1-5, with 7 bases that match TRBD1. Germline-derived CDR1 and CDR2 are MDHEN and SYDVKM. This CDR3 region has 15 residues. The J segment lost 6 bases and the V segment lost 1 base, leaving 6 bases of the junction unmatched. The CDR3 is CASSLFGAGGQPQHF. The CDR3 bases are TGTGCCAGCAGTTTATTCGGGGCAGGGGGTCAGCCCCAGCATTTT.

The sample holds many counts of this clonotype. The chain has TRBV5-1 and TRBJ2-5; maybe TRBD2 (6 bases). Germline V gene sequence: CDR1 SGHRS, CDR2 YFSETQ. The V end was cut by 0 bases, the J end by 2 bases, with 17 bases between. The CDR3 totals 17 residues. The CDR3 is CASSLGERAMLQETQYF. In nucleotides, the CDR3 is TGCGCCAGCAGCTTGGGGGAGCGGGCGATGCTTCAAGAGACCCAGTACTTC.

CDR3 DNA sequence: TGCAGTGCTAGTGGTCCCAAGCGCGGGGGGGAGACCCAGTACTTC. Protein product: CSASGPKRGGETQYF. The rearrangement links TRBV20-1 to TRBJ2-5; 8 nucleotides agree with TRBD2. Germline CDR1 is DFQATT and CDR2 is SNEGSKA (reference sequence). V lost 3 bases and J lost 5; bases outside the gene matches: 11. There are 15 residues in the CDR3.

The sample holds many counts of this clonotype. The chain employs TRBV12-3 or TRBV12-4 and TRBJ1-3; D not certain. The V and J ends lost 1 base and 2 bases respectively, with 6 bases between them. This CDR3 is built from 14 residues. The CDR3: CASSLDGTGNTIYF. The CDR3 DNA reads as TGTGCCAGCAGTTTAGATGGAACTGGAAACACCATATATTTT.

In its sample, this clonotype was seen many times. The chain joins TRBV24-1 to TRBJ2-4; D is unresolved. V dropped 4 bases and J dropped 1 base, with 10 bases sitting between them. In germline, CDR1 is KGHDR, CDR2 SFDVKD. CDR3 length: 15 residues. Here the CDR3 reads CATSDPLRAKNIQYF. CDR3 DNA: TGTGCCACCAGTGACCCTCTCCGGGCCAAAAACATTCAGTACTTC.

Ten or more counts support this clonotype. This chain uses TRBV7-3 with TRBJ1-2, with D possibly matching TRBD1 (5 bases). The CDR3 totals 19 residues. Germline V CDR1 and CDR2: SGHTA, FQGTGA. Deletions cut 1 base from V and 5 bases from J, with 26 bases between. Here the CDR3 reads CASSLMAQTRGPLRYGYTF. CDR3 nucleotide sequence: TGTGCCAGCAGCTTAATGGCCCAAACTAGGGGACCCCTTAGGTATGGCTACACCTTC.

This clonotype was counted at least ten times. The chain combines TRBV24-1 with TRBJ2-5; 9 nucleotides align to TRBD1. V lost 4 bases to trimming and J lost 5 bases; unmatched junction nucleotides: 10. Germline V CDR1 and CDR2: KGHDR, SFDVKD. The length of the CDR3 is 16 residues. This CDR3 reads CATSETGTGSRETQYF. Written as DNA, the CDR3 is TGTGCCACCAGTGAGACTGGGACAGGGAGTCGGGAGACCCAGTACTTC.